This T cell receptor (beta chain) was retrieved from a study of T cell repertoires in cytomegalovirus infection. MiXCR, run by TCRdb on the reads, gives a single entry per CDR3 protein. The table has a few hundred thousand distinct CDR3 sequences, almost 30% seen once. This clonotype was seen ten or more times. What it recognizes is unknown. The input for sequencing was cultured PBMCs, taken from culture after CMV antigen stimulation. This TCR derives from a human donor in good health (CMV status not recorded). Some clones in this sample may be carry-over from other donors' samples.

The CDR3 DNA reads as TGTGCCAGCAGCTTAGCTCTTTCGCGGGAGAACACCGGGGAGCTGTTTTTT. Encoded protein: CASSLALSRENTGELFF. The chain has TRBV7-8 and TRBJ2-2, with D possibly being TRBD2 (6 bases). The CDR3 is 17 amino acids. CDR1 is SGHVS and CDR2 is FQNEAQ in the germline V gene. V shed 0 bases and J shed 1 base, with 12 bases lying between them.